This TCR beta chain was sequenced during a study of blood T cell repertoires in COVID-19. This clone has a handful of counts. This CDR3 spans 13 amino acids. The V end lost 1 base, the J end lost 5 bases, and 9 bases lay between the germline ends. Germline lookup yields CDR1 LNHNV and CDR2 YYDKDF (reference sequence). Generated by immunoSEQ multiplex PCR, the TCRdb table keeps only in-frame clones and is missing some. The data hold tens of thousands of clones, with around 76% observed a single time. The TCR originated in a man aged 45-60 years with active or convalescent COVID-19. The J gene is TRBJ2-7, the V gene TRBV15; D remains ambiguous. Sample: peripheral blood. The CDR3 spells CATSRGQTDEQYF. Written as DNA, the CDR3 is TGTGCCACCAGCAGAGGGCAAACCGACGAGCAGTACTTC.